The T cell receptor beta chain under discussion was sequenced for a study of vaccination effects on CD4 cells after COVID-19. Study context: After the second dose, samples were taken at median day 72.

Measured with immunoSEQ multiplex PCR; TCRdb has only the in-frame clones, and not every one. The table lists about 57,000 clones, nearly 80% of them singletons. Following an approximately 11-day culture, CD4+ T cells were purified. All participants had two doses of either the BNT162b2 or mRNA-1273 vaccine. Vaccinated participants had no history of SARS-CoV-2 infection and tested negative for nucleocapsid antibodies. The CDR3 extends over 16 amino acids. In germline, CDR1 is SQVTM, CDR2 ANQGSEA. Trimming at V came to 6 bases and at J to 0 bases, leaving 5 bases not matched to a gene. As for this clone: Antigen: not known.

Study-wide points: Clones induced by infection and by vaccine showed marked clonal contraction late after vaccination. Only 1 of 255 vaccine-induced clones from healthy vaccinees cross-reacted with common cold coronaviruses.

This TCR derives from a human donor who received a COVID-19 vaccine. J is TRBJ2-2 and V is TRBV29-1; TRBD2 agrees at 12 bases. Material: CD4+ T cells from PBMCs cultured without peptide, obtained after COVID-19 vaccination. DNA of the CDR3: TGCAGCGTCTCGGGACTAGCGGGCTCGAACACCGGGGAGCTGTTTTTT. It specifies CSVSGLAGSNTGELFF.